This entry concerns a single T cell receptor (beta chain). The antigen is undetermined. These data belong to a study of vaccination effects on CD4 cells after COVID-19. Study-wide background: Relative to the second dose, post-vaccine samples were obtained a median of 72 days later.

Clones were sequenced by immunoSEQ multiplex PCR, and TCRdb holds only the in-frame ones, with some missing. In the table there are nearly 35,000 clones, about three quarters of which are singletons. Study-wide points: Marked clonal contraction was seen late after vaccination (in both infection- and vaccine-induced clones).

Germline V lookup: CDR1 SGHNT, CDR2 YYREEE (reference sequence). V was clipped by 0 bases and J by 0 bases, with 11 bases between them. The CDR3 runs 16 residues. Once cultured for under 11 days, the cells underwent separation to obtain CD4+ T cells. A positive SARS-CoV-2 PCR test fell between March and December 2020. Every participant took two doses of the BNT162b2 or mRNA-1273 vaccine. The authors replaced half the medium with IL-2 medium on days 3 and 7. The source material was CD4+ T cells from PBMCs cultured without peptide, sampled after COVID-19 vaccination. The V gene is TRBV5-4, the J gene TRBJ2-3, with D perhaps TRBD2 (6 bases). This receptor was identified in a human donor who had a prior SARS-CoV-2 infection. The CDR3 region is CASSLGGGVSTDTQYF. The CDR3 coding sequence is TGTGCCAGCAGCTTGGGGGGCGGGGTTAGCACAGATACGCAGTATTTT.